These T cell receptor beta chains were read from a single sample in a study of OX40 agonist ivuxolimab in advanced cancers. Method: immunoSEQ multiplex PCR; TCRdb's copy keeps in-frame clones and lacks some. Of some 97,000 clones in the sample, approximately 90% were seen once. The source material was CD4+ or CD8+ T cells sorted from blood, sampled in a trial of the OX40 agonist ivuxolimab. The origin of the receptors is an adult with an advanced solid tumor such as melanoma, head and neck, liver or kidney cancer. Both conserved end residues are part of each CDR3. The D gene is left open where the match is weak. For some rows the clone size is stated as once, few or many, or as a class when expanded; others skip it.

>TRBV28|TRBJ2-7|once|TRBD1
CAVQQFQPGGEQYF
TGTGCCGTCCAACAGTTCCAACCAGGGGGCGAGCAGTACTTC
>TRBV30|TRBJ1-2|.|.
CAWSPGLYGYTF
TGTGCCTGGAGTCCGGGTCTCTATGGCTACACCTTC
>TRBV7-9|TRBJ2-1|.|.
CASSSGGALTYNEQFF
TGTGCCAGCAGCTCCGGCGGCGCTCTTACCTACAATGAGCAGTTCTTC
>TRBV27|TRBJ2-1|once|TRBD2
CASSSGLAGYNEQFF
TGTGCCAGCAGTTCCGGACTAGCGGGATACAATGAGCAGTTCTTC
>TRBV4-2|TRBJ2-7|.|TRBD2
CASSQDWASGLYEQYF
TGTGCCAGCAGCCAAGATTGGGCTAGCGGCCTCTACGAGCAGTACTTC
>TRBV27|TRBJ1-5|once|.
CASSLSGTPGNQPQHF
TGTGCCAGCAGTTTATCTGGCACGCCTGGAAATCAGCCCCAGCATTTT
>TRBV7-9|TRBJ1-3|.|.
CASSLLLSGGNTIYF
TGTGCCAGCAGCTTGCTATTGTCTGGAGGAAACACCATATATTTT
>TRBV28|TRBJ1-1|.|.
CASNRRLTEAFF
TGTGCCAGCAACAGGCGGCTAACTGAAGCTTTCTTT
>TRBV7-3|TRBJ2-3|once|TRBD1
CASSPGQGTDTQYF
TGTGCCAGCAGCCCCGGACAGGGGACAGATACGCAGTATTTT
>TRBV7-9|TRBJ1-4|.|.
CASSPGHFATNEKLFF
TGTGCCAGCAGCCCCGGACACTTTGCAACTAATGAAAAACTGTTTTTT
>TRBV19|TRBJ2-6|.|.
CASSLDSSGANVLTF
TGTGCCAGTAGTCTGGACAGCTCTGGGGCCAACGTCCTGACTTTC
>TRBV9|TRBJ2-1|.|.
CASSVALTEGMDEQFF
TGTGCCAGCAGCGTAGCTTTGACGGAAGGTATGGATGAGCAGTTCTTC
>TRBV6-5|TRBJ1-4|few|.
CASSYLGGDQNEKLFF
TGTGCCAGCAGTTACCTCGGGGGTGACCAAAATGAAAAACTGTTTTTT
>TRBV2|TRBJ2-4|.|TRBD2
CASSVQGGLAGGNIQYF
TGTGCCAGCAGTGTCCAAGGGGGCCTAGCGGGAGGTAACATTCAGTACTTC
>TRBV4-3|TRBJ2-2|few|.
CASSQEGTLTGELFF
TGCGCCAGCAGCCAAGAAGGGACCCTTACCGGGGAGCTGTTTTTT
>TRBV11-3|TRBJ2-3|.|.
CASSLGGSVTQYF
TGTGCCAGCAGCTTAGGAGGGTCTGTTACGCAGTATTTT
>TRBV28|TRBJ2-7|.|TRBD1
CASSIPGQGPNEQYF
TGTGCCAGCAGTATCCCGGGACAGGGGCCCAACGAGCAGTACTTC
>TRBV28|TRBJ2-1|.|.
CASSPDGGSNEQFF
TGTGCCAGCAGTCCCGATGGAGGGTCCAATGAGCAGTTCTTC